A selection of T cell receptor beta chains follows, all from one sample in a study of CD8+CD57+ T cells in acquired aplastic anemia. TCRdb processed the reads anew with MiXCR; each CDR3 protein has one entry. The sample shows some 280,000 distinct CDR3 sequences, around three fifths of them seen only once. The sequencing sample was made of sorted CD4+, CD8+, or CD8+CD57+ T cells (not recorded which) from PBMCs. Receptors originate from a human donor with severe aplastic anemia or a healthy control (not recorded which). Both conserved end residues are part of each CDR3. Fields, in order: D gene, J gene, V gene, clone size, CDR3 DNA, CDR3 protein. A D gene is named only where the DNA matches it firmly. Not all rows give a size; the values are once, few, many and, for expanded clones, a class.

d_gene: -
j_gene: TRBJ1-5
v_gene: TRBV15
abundance: -
CDR3nt: TGTGCCACCAGCAGAGCCCCAGGGACGGGCAATCAGCCCCAGCATTTT
CDR3aa: CATSRAPGTGNQPQHF

d_gene: TRBD2
j_gene: TRBJ2-1
v_gene: TRBV7-8
abundance: few
CDR3nt: TGTGCCAGCAGCCCCGGGAGGGCCTTCGATGAGCAGTTCTTC
CDR3aa: CASSPGRAFDEQFF

d_gene: -
j_gene: TRBJ1-1
v_gene: TRBV7-9
abundance: -
CDR3nt: TGTGCCAGCAGCTTAATCAGGGGTCCAGCTGAAGCTTTCTTT
CDR3aa: CASSLIRGPAEAFF

d_gene: TRBD2
j_gene: TRBJ2-1
v_gene: TRBV24-1
abundance: -
CDR3nt: TGTGCCACCAGTGACCGAGAGAGCGGGAGGATTAGGGATGAGCAGTTCTTC
CDR3aa: CATSDRESGRIRDEQFF

d_gene: -
j_gene: TRBJ2-5
v_gene: TRBV19
abundance: many
CDR3nt: TGTGCCAGTAGTACCACCAGCAGCGGACAAGAGACCCAGTACTTC
CDR3aa: CASSTTSSGQETQYF

d_gene: -
j_gene: TRBJ1-2
v_gene: TRBV7-2
abundance: -
CDR3nt: TGTGCCAGCAGTTTAAGTCCGGGGGTTAACTATGGCTACACCTTC
CDR3aa: CASSLSPGVNYGYTF

d_gene: TRBD1
j_gene: TRBJ1-3
v_gene: TRBV5-6
abundance: -
CDR3nt: TGTGCCAGCAGCTTGAAGGGGGCTTCTGGAAACACCATATATTTT
CDR3aa: CASSLKGASGNTIYF

d_gene: TRBD2
j_gene: TRBJ2-5
v_gene: TRBV7-9
abundance: -
CDR3nt: TGTGCCAGCAGGGGGGGGGGGGTGGTCTCGGAGACCCAGTACTTC
CDR3aa: CASRGGGVVSETQYF

d_gene: -
j_gene: TRBJ2-3
v_gene: TRBV20-1
abundance: -
CDR3nt: TGCAGTGCTAGCCTCCTCTTGAGAGATACGCAGTATTTT
CDR3aa: CSASLLLRDTQYF

d_gene: -
j_gene: TRBJ2-7
v_gene: TRBV19
abundance: -
CDR3nt: TGTGCCAGTACCTTGGGACGGGATAGGGTACCCTACGAGCAGTACTTC
CDR3aa: CASTLGRDRVPYEQYF

d_gene: -
j_gene: TRBJ2-2
v_gene: TRBV24-1
abundance: -
CDR3nt: TGTGCCACCAGTGATTATTTTGGGAACACCGGGGAGCTGTTTTTT
CDR3aa: CATSDYFGNTGELFF

d_gene: -
j_gene: TRBJ1-1
v_gene: TRBV12-3/TRBV12-4
abundance: -
CDR3nt: TGTGCCAGCAGCTCAGTGTACAACGGGATGAACACTGAAGCCTTCTTT
CDR3aa: CASSSVYNGMNTEAFF

d_gene: TRBD2
j_gene: TRBJ2-5
v_gene: TRBV25-1
abundance: few
CDR3nt: TGTGCCAGCAGTGCTAGCGGGGGACCACAAGAGACCCAGTACTTC
CDR3aa: CASSASGGPQETQYF

d_gene: -
j_gene: TRBJ2-1
v_gene: TRBV24-1
abundance: few
CDR3nt: TGTGCCACCAGTGATTTGAGGAGGGGCATCTTTGAGCAGTTCTTC
CDR3aa: CATSDLRRGIFEQFF

d_gene: TRBD1
j_gene: TRBJ1-1
v_gene: TRBV5-4
abundance: -
CDR3nt: TGTGCCAGCAGCCTGCCGGGACAGGCAACGAACACTGAAGCTTTCTTT
CDR3aa: CASSLPGQATNTEAFF

d_gene: TRBD2
j_gene: TRBJ2-1
v_gene: TRBV7-8
abundance: many
CDR3nt: TGTGCCAGCAGCAACCCCTTGCTAGCGGGGGGCCACTCCTACAATGAGCAGTTCTTC
CDR3aa: CASSNPLLAGGHSYNEQFF

d_gene: -
j_gene: TRBJ2-7
v_gene: TRBV5-1
abundance: -
CDR3nt: TGTGCCAGCAGCGTAGATTCTGGGGAGCAGTACTTC
CDR3aa: CASSVDSGEQYF

d_gene: -
j_gene: TRBJ1-2
v_gene: TRBV20-1
abundance: few
CDR3nt: TGTGCCTGGACCCCTCGCCGGGGCAGGGAGGCGCCGCTACTAGTCTATGGCTACACCTTC
CDR3aa: CAWTPRRGREAPLLVYGYTF

d_gene: -
j_gene: TRBJ1-1
v_gene: TRBV19
abundance: -
CDR3nt: TGTGCCAGTAGTATAGTAGCGAAAACTGAAGCTTTCTTT
CDR3aa: CASSIVAKTEAFF

d_gene: -
j_gene: TRBJ2-7
v_gene: TRBV29-1
abundance: -
CDR3nt: TGCAGCGCGACCGGGACACCTCCTTCCGACGAGCAGTACTTC
CDR3aa: CSATGTPPSDEQYF

d_gene: -
j_gene: TRBJ2-5
v_gene: TRBV10-1
abundance: few
CDR3nt: TGCGCCAGCAGTGACCCCTCGGGAGTAGAAGAGACCCAGTACTTC
CDR3aa: CASSDPSGVEETQYF

d_gene: TRBD1
j_gene: TRBJ1-4
v_gene: TRBV5-1
abundance: -
CDR3nt: TGCGCCAGCAGCGACGGGACAGGGAATGAAAAACTGTTTTTT
CDR3aa: CASSDGTGNEKLFF

d_gene: -
j_gene: TRBJ1-1
v_gene: TRBV20-1
abundance: -
CDR3nt: TGCAGTGCCATAACCTGGGCCACTGAAGCTTTCTTT
CDR3aa: CSAITWATEAFF

d_gene: -
j_gene: TRBJ2-7
v_gene: TRBV20-1
abundance: -
CDR3nt: TGCAGTGCGATGGATAGGAGGTACGAGCAGTACTTC
CDR3aa: CSAMDRRYEQYF

d_gene: -
j_gene: TRBJ1-2
v_gene: TRBV5-1
abundance: -
CDR3nt: TGCGCCAGCAGCTTGGTTGGGGGCTATGGCTACACCTTC
CDR3aa: CASSLVGGYGYTF

d_gene: -
j_gene: TRBJ1-3
v_gene: TRBV9
abundance: many
CDR3nt: TGTGCCAGCAGCGTCGGGGGGCTGAGAAACACCATATATTTT
CDR3aa: CASSVGGLRNTIYF

d_gene: -
j_gene: TRBJ2-5
v_gene: TRBV2
abundance: once
CDR3nt: TGTGCCAGCACTAGGGACTCGAGTTACTTC
CDR3aa: CASTRDSSYF

d_gene: -
j_gene: TRBJ1-6
v_gene: TRBV20-1
abundance: many
CDR3nt: TGCAGTGCTAGTGTAGGGAGGGGTAATTCACCCCTCCACTTT
CDR3aa: CSASVGRGNSPLHF

d_gene: TRBD1
j_gene: TRBJ2-7
v_gene: TRBV24-1
abundance: -
CDR3nt: TGTGCCACCAGTGACCCCGGGACAGGGCACAACGAGCAGTACTTC
CDR3aa: CATSDPGTGHNEQYF

d_gene: TRBD1
j_gene: TRBJ2-5
v_gene: TRBV7-2
abundance: -
CDR3nt: TGTGCCAGCAGACGACAGGGGGGGCAACAAGAGACCCAGTACTTC
CDR3aa: CASRRQGGQQETQYF

d_gene: -
j_gene: TRBJ1-4
v_gene: TRBV13
abundance: many
CDR3nt: TGTGCCAGCAGCTTAAAAACGGGTAATGAAAAACTGTTTTTT
CDR3aa: CASSLKTGNEKLFF

d_gene: -
j_gene: TRBJ2-5
v_gene: TRBV7-9
abundance: -
CDR3nt: TGTGCCAGCTCCCCCAAAGTGAGACTAGGGGAGACCCAGTACTTC
CDR3aa: CASSPKVRLGETQYF

d_gene: TRBD2
j_gene: TRBJ2-3
v_gene: TRBV7-3
abundance: many
CDR3nt: TGTGCCAGCAGCTTTATGGCGGGGGGGGGCACAGATACGCAGTATTTT
CDR3aa: CASSFMAGGGTDTQYF

d_gene: -
j_gene: TRBJ2-2
v_gene: TRBV7-9
abundance: -
CDR3nt: TGTGCCAGCAGCTTAGAGGTTCACGGAGCGAACACCGGGGAGCTGTTTTTT
CDR3aa: CASSLEVHGANTGELFF

d_gene: -
j_gene: TRBJ1-2
v_gene: TRBV10-3
abundance: -
CDR3nt: TGTGCCATCAGTGAGACCGGGACCGCCGACCCTTTAAACTATGGCTACACCTTC
CDR3aa: CAISETGTADPLNYGYTF

d_gene: -
j_gene: TRBJ1-1
v_gene: TRBV14
abundance: many
CDR3nt: TGTGCCAGCAGCCAAGCTCTTCAAGACACTGAAGCTTTCTTT
CDR3aa: CASSQALQDTEAFF

d_gene: -
j_gene: TRBJ1-1
v_gene: TRBV10-3
abundance: -
CDR3nt: TGTGCCATCAGTGCAGGGTATGAAGCTTGCTTT
CDR3aa: CAISAGYEACF

d_gene: -
j_gene: TRBJ1-6
v_gene: TRBV24-1
abundance: once
CDR3nt: TGTGCCACCCCCCAGGGTGGAAATTCACCCCTCCACTTT
CDR3aa: CATPQGGNSPLHF

d_gene: TRBD1
j_gene: TRBJ1-1
v_gene: TRBV20-1
abundance: many
CDR3nt: TGCAGTGCTAGAGATCAAACGACAGGGGGGAGCACTGAAGCTTTCTTT
CDR3aa: CSARDQTTGGSTEAFF

d_gene: -
j_gene: TRBJ2-7
v_gene: TRBV7-3
abundance: -
CDR3nt: TGTGCCACCCCGGGGGGCCGCGTACCGGGGAGCTTAGGACTGGGTAACGAGCAGTACTTC
CDR3aa: CATPGGRVPGSLGLGNEQYF

d_gene: -
j_gene: TRBJ2-1
v_gene: TRBV27
abundance: many
CDR3nt: TGTGCCAGCAGTCCTTTCCAAGGGAACGATGAGCAGTTCTTC
CDR3aa: CASSPFQGNDEQFF

d_gene: -
j_gene: TRBJ2-1
v_gene: TRBV7-3
abundance: few
CDR3nt: TGTGCCAGCAGCGCCACTAGTAACAATGAGCAGTTCTTC
CDR3aa: CASSATSNNEQFF

d_gene: -
j_gene: TRBJ1-2
v_gene: TRBV10-1
abundance: -
CDR3nt: TGCGCCAGCAGGGGGCATTCGTCTAACTATGGCTACACCTTC
CDR3aa: CASRGHSSNYGYTF

d_gene: -
j_gene: TRBJ2-2
v_gene: TRBV5-1
abundance: many
CDR3nt: TGCGCCAGCAGCTTGGAGGGCGGAAACACCGGGGAGCTGTTTTTT
CDR3aa: CASSLEGGNTGELFF

d_gene: TRBD1
j_gene: TRBJ2-7
v_gene: TRBV19
abundance: -
CDR3nt: TGTGCCAGTAGTACGGACAGGGGCTACGAGCAGTACTTC
CDR3aa: CASSTDRGYEQYF

d_gene: -
j_gene: TRBJ2-5
v_gene: TRBV7-9
abundance: -
CDR3nt: TGTGCCAGCAGTCAGGCGGGGCAAAAGACCCAGTACTTC
CDR3aa: CASSQAGQKTQYF

d_gene: -
j_gene: TRBJ2-7
v_gene: TRBV29-1
abundance: -
CDR3nt: TGCAGCGCCCGGGCCAACTCCTACGAGCAGTACTTC
CDR3aa: CSARANSYEQYF

d_gene: TRBD2
j_gene: TRBJ2-3
v_gene: TRBV5-1
abundance: -
CDR3nt: TGCGCCAGCAGCGGGACTAGCGGGAGTCCCACAGATACGCAGTATTTT
CDR3aa: CASSGTSGSPTDTQYF

d_gene: -
j_gene: TRBJ2-5
v_gene: TRBV6-1
abundance: -
CDR3nt: TGTGCCATCAGTGATCCGGACGCCGGGAACCAAGAGACCCAGTACTTC
CDR3aa: CAISDPDAGNQETQYF

d_gene: -
j_gene: TRBJ2-7
v_gene: TRBV10-3
abundance: -
CDR3nt: TGTGCCATCGTCACCGAGAGCTCCTACGAGCAGTACTTC
CDR3aa: CAIVTESSYEQYF

d_gene: -
j_gene: TRBJ1-5
v_gene: TRBV29-1
abundance: -
CDR3nt: TGCAGCGTTGCACTGCTGGCAGGCAACAATCAGCCCCAGCATTTT
CDR3aa: CSVALLAGNNQPQHF

d_gene: -
j_gene: TRBJ2-7
v_gene: TRBV7-8
abundance: -
CDR3nt: TGTGCCAGCAGAGTGGACTATCCGTCATCCTACGAGCAGTACTTC
CDR3aa: CASRVDYPSSYEQYF

d_gene: TRBD1
j_gene: TRBJ2-2
v_gene: TRBV10-3
abundance: -
CDR3nt: TGTGCCATCAGTCGGACAGGGCCGAGCACCGGGGAGCTGTTTTTT
CDR3aa: CAISRTGPSTGELFF

d_gene: -
j_gene: TRBJ2-5
v_gene: TRBV14
abundance: many
CDR3nt: TGTGCCAGCAGCCAAGAAATGGAGACCCAGTACTTC
CDR3aa: CASSQEMETQYF

d_gene: -
j_gene: TRBJ2-5
v_gene: TRBV19
abundance: few
CDR3nt: TGTGCCAGTAGTACCCGGACTAGCAGGGGGGCAAGAGAGACCCAGTACTTC
CDR3aa: CASSTRTSRGARETQYF

d_gene: -
j_gene: TRBJ1-1
v_gene: TRBV19
abundance: -
CDR3nt: TGTGCCAGTAGTATAAGGGAATACGGACAACGATCGACTGAAGCTTTCTTT
CDR3aa: CASSIREYGQRSTEAFF

d_gene: -
j_gene: TRBJ2-7
v_gene: TRBV7-9
abundance: many
CDR3nt: TGTGCCAGCAGCTCACCCTACGTGGAGCAGTACTTC
CDR3aa: CASSSPYVEQYF